Presented here are 5 T cell receptor beta chains from one specimen sequenced in a study of cytomegalovirus exposure and HLA in healthy donors. The PCR used 60 Vbeta and 13 Jbeta primers. Profiling relied on immunoSEQ multiplex PCR, and the TCRdb table lists in-frame clones only, not all of them. The sample table sets out 65,000 to 80,000 clones. The sample was PBMCs. Receptors originate from a man younger than 45 in good health and CMV-seronegative.

V gene TRBV11-2 combines with J gene TRBJ2-1, with D perhaps TRBD2 (5 bases). The CDR3 runs 15 residues. Germline CDR1 and CDR2: SGHAT and FQNNGV. Trimming shortened V by 1 base and J by 0 bases, and 7 bases separated the two germline ends. The CDR3 region has the DNA TGTGCCAGCAGCTTAGCGGGGAGCTCCTACAATGAGCAGTTCTTC. Its protein product is CASSLAGSSYNEQFF.

Note on this clone: The same CDR3 also results from other DNA sequences found in this sample. V usage is TRBV5-1 and J usage is TRBJ1-6; 8 bases align to TRBD1. The J segment lost 0 bases and the V segment lost 4 bases, leaving 6 bases of the junction unmatched. There are 17 residues in the CDR3. Looked up from germline, CDR1 is SGHRS and CDR2 is YFSETQ. CDR3 region: CASSLWTGSSYNSPLHF. CDR3 DNA: TGCGCCAGCAGCCTATGGACAGGGAGCTCCTATAATTCACCCCTCCACTTT.

The genes are TRBV5-1 and TRBJ1-2, with TRBD1 matching 10 bases. Germline-derived CDR1 and CDR2 are SGHRS and YFSETQ. This CDR3 contains 16 residues. V lost 0 bases to trimming and J lost 5 bases; unmatched junction nucleotides: 7. This CDR3 reads CASSLGDRGLGYGYTF. The DNA of the CDR3 is TGCGCCAGCAGCTTGGGGGACAGGGGCCTTGGATATGGCTACACCTTC.

This chain joins TRBV9 and TRBJ2-7; TRBD2 might be the D (5 bases). V lost 0 bases and J lost 4, with 14 bases in between. This CDR3 spans 15 amino acids. Per germline, CDR1 SGDLS and CDR2 YYNGEE. For the CDR3, the DNA is TGTGCCAGCAGCGTAGGGAGCGGCAGAGAGTACGAGCAGTACTTC. This gives the protein CASSVGSGREYEQYF.

The chain has TRBV19 and TRBJ2-7, with 7 bases fitting TRBD2. Looked up from germline, CDR1 is LNHDA and CDR2 is SQIVND (reference sequence). The CDR3 runs 14 residues. With 0 bases clipped from V and 6 bases from J, the junction kept 5 bases outside the gene matches. In DNA form, the CDR3 reads TGTGCCAGTAGTATAGAGGGAGGGCTCTCCGAGCAGTACTTC. This codes for CASSIEGGLSEQYF.